This T cell receptor (beta chain) was found in a study of cytomegalovirus exposure and HLA in healthy donors. This clone was seen a few times. The PCR made use of 60 Vbeta and 13 Jbeta primers. Measured with immunoSEQ multiplex PCR; TCRdb has only the in-frame clones, and not every one. The sample shows 120,000 to 150,000 clones, about a tenth of them seen only once. Per the germline V gene, CDR1 is SGDLS and CDR2 is YYNGEE. The CDR3 consists of 16 residues. The trim removed 4 bases at V and 0 bases at J, leaving 6 bases unmatched. The sequenced material came from PBMCs. The receptor was derived from a male donor in good health and CMV-seronegative. The J gene is TRBJ1-5, the V gene TRBV9; 8 nucleotides align to TRBD1. CDR3 region: CASSPGQGTSNQPQHF. The CDR3 DNA reads as TGTGCCAGCAGCCCAGGACAGGGAACTAGCAATCAGCCCCAGCATTTT.